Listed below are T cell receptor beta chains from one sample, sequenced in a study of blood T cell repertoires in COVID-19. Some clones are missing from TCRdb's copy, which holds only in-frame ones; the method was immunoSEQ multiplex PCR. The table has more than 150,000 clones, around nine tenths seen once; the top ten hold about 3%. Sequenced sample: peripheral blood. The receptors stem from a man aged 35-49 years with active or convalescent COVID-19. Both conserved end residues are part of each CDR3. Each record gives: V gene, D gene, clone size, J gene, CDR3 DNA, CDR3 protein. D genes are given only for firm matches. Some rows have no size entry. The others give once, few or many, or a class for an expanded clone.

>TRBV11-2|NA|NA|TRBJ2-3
TGTGCCAGCAGCTTCCTAGATACGCAGTATTTT
CASSFLDTQYF
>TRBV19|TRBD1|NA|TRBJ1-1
TGTGCCAGTATTCACCCGGGACAGCACACTGAAGCTTTCTTT
CASIHPGQHTEAFF
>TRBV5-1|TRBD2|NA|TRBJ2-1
TGCGCCAGCAGCTTGGCACTAGCGGGGGCGGGGAGAAAGCAGTTCTTC
CASSLALAGAGRKQFF
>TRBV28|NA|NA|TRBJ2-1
TGTGCCAGCAGCTCCTCCCCCCCCTCCTACAATGAGCAGTTCTTC
CASSSSPPSYNEQFF
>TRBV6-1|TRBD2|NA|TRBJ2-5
TGTGCCAGCAGTGAAATAGCGGGGGGGCATGAAGAGACCCAGTACTTC
CASSEIAGGHEETQYF
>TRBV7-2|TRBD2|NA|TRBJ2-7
TGTGCCAGCAGCCCGCGGGGGGGAGTCTACGAGCAGTACTTC
CASSPRGGVYEQYF
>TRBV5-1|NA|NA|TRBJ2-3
TGCGCCAGCAGCTTGGTGCCCGGAGCGGCCGATACGCAGTATTTT
CASSLVPGAADTQYF
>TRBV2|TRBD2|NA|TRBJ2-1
TGTGCCAGCAGTGCCCCGCTGGCCTCTGGGGCTAGCCCGGGGGGGGGAGATGAGCAGTTCTTC
CASSAPLASGASPGGGDEQFF
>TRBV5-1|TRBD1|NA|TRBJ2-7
TGCGCCAGCAGCTTGAATGATAGGGGACAGGGACTGGACGAGCAGTACTTC
CASSLNDRGQGLDEQYF
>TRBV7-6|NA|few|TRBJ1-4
TGTGCCAGCAGCCTGGGAGGGGCGGGTAATGAAAAACTGTTTTTT
CASSLGGAGNEKLFF
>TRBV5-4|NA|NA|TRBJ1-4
TGTGCCAGCAGCCGCTGGGGGGGCACTAATGAAAAACTGTTTTTT
CASSRWGGTNEKLFF
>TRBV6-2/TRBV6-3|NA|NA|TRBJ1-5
TGTGCCAGCAGTGGACAGAACAATCAGCCCCAGCATTTT
CASSGQNNQPQHF
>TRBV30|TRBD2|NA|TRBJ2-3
TGTGCCTGGAGTCCCCCCGGGTTAGCGGGGCCCCATACGCAGTATTTT
CAWSPPGLAGPHTQYF
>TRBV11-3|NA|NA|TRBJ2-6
TGTGCCAGCAGCCCCCTATACTCTGGGGCCAACGTCCTGACTTTC
CASSPLYSGANVLTF
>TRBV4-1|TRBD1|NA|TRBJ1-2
TGCGCCAGCAGGCAAATAGCGACAGGGTACCTTGGGCAATATGGCTACACCTTC
CASRQIATGYLGQYGYTF
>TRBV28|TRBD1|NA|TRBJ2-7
TGTGCCAGCACCCTGATTGGGACAGGGACCTACGAGCAGTACTTC
CASTLIGTGTYEQYF
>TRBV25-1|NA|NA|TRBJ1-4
TGTGCCAGCAGTATTGGGCAGGGGAATGAAAAACTGTTTTTT
CASSIGQGNEKLFF
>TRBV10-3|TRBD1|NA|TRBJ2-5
TGTGCCATCAGCTCGGGACAGGCGAAAGAGACCCAGTACTTC
CAISSGQAKETQYF
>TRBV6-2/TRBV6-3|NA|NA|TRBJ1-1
TGTGCCAGCAGTTACTCGACTATACTCACTGAAGCTTTCTTT
CASSYSTILTEAFF
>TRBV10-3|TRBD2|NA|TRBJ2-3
TGTGCCATCAGTGAGTCTCGCGGGGGGGAAGCAGATACGCAGTATTTT
CAISESRGGEADTQYF
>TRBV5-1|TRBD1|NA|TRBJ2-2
TGCGCCAGCAAACTGGGACAGTCGAACACCGGGGAGCTGTTTTTT
CASKLGQSNTGELFF
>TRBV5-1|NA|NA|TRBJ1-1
TGCGCCAGCAGCTTGAGGCAGGGCAACACTGAAGCTTTCTTT
CASSLRQGNTEAFF
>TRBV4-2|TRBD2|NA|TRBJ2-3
TGTGCCAGCAGCCAAGGGTACGGACTAGCGGGGGTTGGGGATACGCAGTATTTT
CASSQGYGLAGVGDTQYF
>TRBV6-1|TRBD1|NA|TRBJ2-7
TGTGCCAGCAGTGAATACGGGACAGGTCCATACGAGCAGTACTTC
CASSEYGTGPYEQYF
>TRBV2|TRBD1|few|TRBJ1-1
TGTGCCAGCAGTGCCCGACAGGGTGGGAACACTGAAGCTTTCTTT
CASSARQGGNTEAFF
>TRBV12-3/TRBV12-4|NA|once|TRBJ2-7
TGTGCCAGCAGTCCGGGGGTCTACGAGCAGTACTTC
CASSPGVYEQYF
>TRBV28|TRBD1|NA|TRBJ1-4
TGTGCCAGCAGACCGAACAGGGGGAGGCTTCGAACTAATGAAAAACTGTTTTTT
CASRPNRGRLRTNEKLFF
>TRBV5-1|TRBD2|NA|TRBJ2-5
TGCGCCAGCAGCTTAGGGAGCGGGGGGCTAAAAGAGACCCAGTACTTC
CASSLGSGGLKETQYF
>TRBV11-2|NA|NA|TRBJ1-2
TGTGCCAGCAGCTTAGGCCAGGTCTATGGCTACACCTTC
CASSLGQVYGYTF
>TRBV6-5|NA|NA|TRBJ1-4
TGTGCCAGCAGTTACCAGGGTTTGGGGGAAAAACTGTTTTTT
CASSYQGLGEKLFF
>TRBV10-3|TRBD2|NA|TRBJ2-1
TGTGCCATCAGTGAGTCGACTAGCGGGGTGGTCAATGAGCAGTTCTTC
CAISESTSGVVNEQFF
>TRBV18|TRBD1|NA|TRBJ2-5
TGTGCCAGCACCCTAAGGCAGGGGGTAGTTGAGACCCAGTACTTC
CASTLRQGVVETQYF
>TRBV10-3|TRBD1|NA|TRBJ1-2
TGTGCCATCAGAATAGGGACAGATAACAATGGCTACACCTTC
CAIRIGTDNNGYTF
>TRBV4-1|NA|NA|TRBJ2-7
TGCGCCAGCAGCCAAGAGGGAGTTAGTCTCTACGAGCAGTACTTC
CASSQEGVSLYEQYF
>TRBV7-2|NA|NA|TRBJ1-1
TGTGCCAGCAGCCCAATACAGGGTGAGGGGACTGAAGCTTTCTTT
CASSPIQGEGTEAFF
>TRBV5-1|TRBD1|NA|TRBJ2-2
TGCGCCAGCAGCGGAGGACAGGGGGGGAACACCGGGGAGCTGTTTTTT
CASSGGQGGNTGELFF
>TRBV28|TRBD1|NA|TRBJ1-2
TGTGCCAGCATGGGACAGGGCTATGGCTACACCTTC
CASMGQGYGYTF
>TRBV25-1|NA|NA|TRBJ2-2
TGTGCCAGCAGTGAGCGGCTAGCCTCCGGGGAGCTGTTTTTT
CASSERLASGELFF
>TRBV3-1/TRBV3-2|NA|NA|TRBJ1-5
TGTGCCAGCAGCCATGGGCAGGGCAATCAGCCCCAGCATTTT
CASSHGQGNQPQHF
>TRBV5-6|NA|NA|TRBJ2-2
TGTGCCAGCAGCTTAACAGTAGGGGAGCTGTTTTTT
CASSLTVGELFF
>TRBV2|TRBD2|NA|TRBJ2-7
TGTGCCAGCAATATAGGGGCTAGCGGATACTACGAGCAGTACTTC
CASNIGASGYYEQYF
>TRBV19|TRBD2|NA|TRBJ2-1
TGTGCCAGTAGAGGACTAGCGGGGGGGCCTAGGAATGAGCAGTTCTTC
CASRGLAGGPRNEQFF
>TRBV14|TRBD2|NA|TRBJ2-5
TGTGCCAGCAGCGCCTCGGCGGGGGGACAAGAGACCCAGTACTTC
CASSASAGGQETQYF
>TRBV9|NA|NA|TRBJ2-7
TGTGCCAGCAGCGTAGTCCCAGAAGGGGGTTGCTACGAGCAGTACTTC
CASSVVPEGGCYEQYF
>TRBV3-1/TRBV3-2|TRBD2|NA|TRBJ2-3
TGTGCCAGCAGCCAAGATTCCGCGGGGGGTAGCACAGATACGCAGTATTTT
CASSQDSAGGSTDTQYF
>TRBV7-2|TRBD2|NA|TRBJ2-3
TGTGCCAGCAGCGCGATAGCGGGGGGGCTTACAGATACGCAGTATTTT
CASSAIAGGLTDTQYF
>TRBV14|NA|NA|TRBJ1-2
TGTGCCAGCAGCCAAGATTCGGGACTCATCTATGGCTACACCTTC
CASSQDSGLIYGYTF
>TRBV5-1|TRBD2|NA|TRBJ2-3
TGCGCCAGCAGCTTGGACCCAGCGGGGACTAGCACAGATACGCAGTATTTT
CASSLDPAGTSTDTQYF
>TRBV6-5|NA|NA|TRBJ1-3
TGTGCCAGCAGCAAGTTAGACTCTGGAAACACCATATATTTT
CASSKLDSGNTIYF
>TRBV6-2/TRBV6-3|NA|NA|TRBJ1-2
TGTGCCAGCAGCCCCACAGAGTATGGCTACACCTTC
CASSPTEYGYTF